This T cell receptor beta chain was recorded in a study of siplizumab effects on memory and regulatory T cells. General study findings and limits: Both greater diversity than memory cells and a major contribution to the alloresponse seemed to characterize naive T cells. Alloreactive CD4+ clones that could be mapped were on average approximately 69% Treg-derived with siplizumab, against approximately 30% in controls.

CDR3 length: 13 amino acids. Germline V lookup: CDR1 SEHNR, CDR2 FQNEAQ (reference sequence). Trimming left V 4 bases short and J 3 bases short, with 10 bases between. As for this clone: Antigen: not known.

Data came from immunoSEQ multiplex PCR; TCRdb stores just in-frame clones and leaves some out. The repertoire holds about 68,000 clones, with roughly 93% as singletons. The sequence was collected from a human donor in good health. The sequenced sample was CD8+ T cells sorted from blood. The V call is TRBV7-9, the J call TRBJ2-7; tentatively, D is TRBD1 (5 bases). The CDR3 DNA reads as TGTGCCAGCAGCTCCCGAACAGGCTACGAGCAGTACTTC. Its translation: CASSSRTGYEQYF.